The next 30 T cell receptor beta chains were all read from a single sample in a study of PD-L1 blockade in urothelial cancer. Regarding time point: pretreatment peripheral blood. The data were produced by immunoSEQ multiplex PCR, yet TCRdb's version contains in-frame clones alone and is incomplete. The sample has about 56,000 clones, 65% to 90% seen once; the top ten hold around 16%. Sequencing was performed on PBMCs, taken around atezolizumab (anti-PD-L1) treatment. The receptors stem from a man in his 70s with urothelial cancer.

The V and J genes are TRBV11-2 and TRBJ2-1, with 10 bases that match TRBD2. Germline CDR1 is SGHAT and CDR2 is FQNNGV. The CDR3 loop spans 16 amino acids. Trimming cost V 0 bases and J 6 bases; bases outside gene matches: 5. CDR3 protein: CASSLDSGRALNEQFF. The CDR3 DNA reads as TGTGCCAGCAGCTTAGACAGCGGGAGGGCCCTCAATGAGCAGTTCTTC.

This sequence joins TRBV28 and TRBJ2-5, with a weak D call TRBD2 (7 bases). The V end was cut by 3 bases, the J end by 2 bases, with 13 bases between. CDR1 is MDHEN, CDR2 SYDVKM, per germline. The CDR3 has 15 amino acids. CDR3 sequence: CASSFKGGWQETQYF. The CDR3 region has the DNA TGTGCCAGCAGTTTCAAGGGGGGGTGGCAAGAGACCCAGTACTTC.

This chain uses TRBV28 with TRBJ2-7; 8 nucleotides agree with TRBD1. The CDR3 covers 13 residues. Germline CDR1 and CDR2: MDHEN and SYDVKM. V dropped 7 bases and J dropped 5; count of bases not matched to a gene: 7. CDR3 residues: CASTWAGGNEQYF. Here the CDR3 DNA reads TGTGCCAGCACCTGGGCAGGGGGCAACGAGCAGTACTTC.

The chain employs TRBV6-5 and TRBJ1-1; TRBD1 agrees at 8 bases. The CDR3 contains 14 residues. The germline gives CDR1 MNHEY, CDR2 SVGAGI. V lost 2 bases and J lost 8; bases outside the gene matches: 7. The CDR3 DNA reads TGTGCCAGCAGTTACGCAGGGGGCAAGTCGGAAGCTTTCTTT. Protein product: CASSYAGGKSEAFF.

V is TRBV6-1 and J is TRBJ1-4; D is ambiguous. This CDR3 has 15 residues. The germline V gene has CDR1 MNHNS and CDR2 SASEGT. V lost 0 bases and J lost 6, with 11 bases in between. The CDR3 loop is CASSEARGGYEKLFF. The CDR3 nucleotides read TGTGCCAGCAGTGAAGCGAGAGGCGGGTATGAAAAACTGTTTTTT.

The chain recombines TRBV18 with TRBJ1-1; TRBD1 matches at 7 bases. The CDR3 covers 18 residues. Germline V lookup: CDR1 KGHSH, CDR2 LQKENI. V gave up 0 bases and J gave up 4 bases; unmatched junction bases: 14. CDR3: CASSPPGGQKSRRTEAFF. The CDR3 DNA reads TGTGCCAGCTCACCACCGGGGGGACAGAAGTCCCGTCGCACTGAAGCTTTCTTT. Full variable domain (missing parts from reference TRBV18 and TRBJ1-1): NAGVMQNPRHLVRRRGQEARLRCSPMKGHSHVYWYRQLPEEGLKFMVYLQKENIIDESGMPKERFSAEFPKEGPSILRIQQVVRGDSAAYFCASSPPGGQKSRRTEAFFGQGTRLTVV.

This clone was observed a few times. The genes are TRBV6-5 and TRBJ1-1, with TRBD1 as a possible D gene (5 bases). Germline CDR1 reads MNHEY; CDR2 reads SVGAGI. The V gene lost 7 bases and the J gene lost 1 base, with 16 bases spanning the gap. There are 15 residues in the CDR3. CDR3 sequence (DNA): TGTGCCAGCAACTCGGGAGGGGCAGGGAACACTGAAGCTTTCTTT. This encodes CASNSGGAGNTEAFF.

The V call is TRBV6-5, the J call TRBJ2-7; 9 bases are shared with TRBD2. J was trimmed by 6 bases and V by 8 bases; bases with no gene match: 14. In germline, CDR1 is MNHEY, CDR2 SVGAGI. The CDR3 covers 15 residues. CDR3 protein: CASGRAREGLLEQYF. CDR3 DNA sequence: TGTGCCAGCGGACGGGCGCGGGAGGGCCTTCTCGAGCAGTACTTC.

The V call is TRBV21-1, the J call TRBJ2-7; the tabulated D call, TRBD1, remains unverified against the DNA. TRBV21-1 is deemed a pseudogene. This CDR3 region has 12 residues. CDR3 DNA sequence: TGTGCCAGCAGCAATCCTCAGGCCGAGCAGTACTTC. Its protein product is CASSNPQAEQYF.

The CDR3 spells CASSLVAGQGVAEAFF. The CDR3 DNA reads as TGTGCCAGCAGCTTAGTAGCGGGACAGGGTGTGGCTGAAGCTTTCTTT. The chain carries TRBV7-9 and TRBJ1-1; 9 nucleotides line up with TRBD1. Germline trimming cut 1 base from V and 6 bases from J; bases unmatched to any gene: 9. The CDR3 extends over 16 amino acids. Germline assignment: CDR1 SEHNR and CDR2 FQNEAQ (reference sequence).

J is TRBJ2-5 and V is TRBV10-3; 10 nucleotides align to TRBD2. The CDR3 runs to 16 residues. Germline CDR1 is ENHRY and CDR2 is SYGVKD. V shed 4 bases, J shed 1 base, and the junction held 6 bases outside the gene matches. The CDR3 region has the DNA TGTGCCATCAGTGGGGATTCTAGCGGGAGCCAAGAGACCCAGTACTTC. Translating gives CAISGDSSGSQETQYF.

This clone has a single count. V usage is TRBV9 and J usage is TRBJ2-3; 10 bases match TRBD2. Losses at the gene ends were 2 bases for V and 4 bases for J; bases not matched to a gene: 4. The CDR3 extends over 15 amino acids. The V gene's germline CDR1 is SGDLS and CDR2 YYNGEE. Written as DNA, the CDR3 is TGTGCCAGCAGCGTGGTAGCGGGAGGTGCAGATACGCAGTATTTT. This codes for CASSVVAGGADTQYF.

The rearrangement joins TRBV29-1 to TRBJ2-3; maybe TRBD1 (6 bases). The V gene lost 3 bases and the J gene lost 0 bases, with 13 bases spanning the gap. The CDR3 is made up of 15 amino acids. Germline lookup yields CDR1 SQVTM and CDR2 ANQGSEA. As DNA, the CDR3 is TGCAGCGTTGAGATAGGGGGAGTTAGCACAGATACGCAGTATTTT. Translation: CSVEIGGVSTDTQYF.

This chain links TRBV19 with TRBJ2-2, with 11 bases lining up with TRBD2. With V trimmed by 6 bases and J by 6 bases, 9 bases remained unmatched. The CDR3 totals 16 residues. From germline, CDR1 is LNHDA and CDR2 SQIVND (reference sequence). This chain's CDR3 is CASSQLAGVGPGELFF. As DNA, the CDR3 is TGTGCCAGTAGCCAACTAGCGGGAGTGGGGCCCGGGGAGCTGTTTTTT.

This chain joins TRBV4-1 and TRBJ2-7; tentatively, D is TRBD1 (6 bases). Germline CDR1 is MGHRA and CDR2 is YSYEKL. CDR3 length: 15 residues. The V and J ends lost 1 base and 2 bases respectively, with 12 bases between them. CDR3 in DNA: TGCGCCAGCAGCCAAGTTGATGGACAGACCTACGAGCAGTACTTC. Encoded protein: CASSQVDGQTYEQYF.

This sequence joins TRBV6-5 and TRBJ2-7; TRBD2 might be the D (6 bases). Trimming pared 6 bases from V and 6 bases from J, leaving 12 bases between. This CDR3 is 12 amino acids long. CDR1 is MNHEY and CDR2 is SVGAGI in the germline V gene. This chain's CDR3 is CASRPQEGEQYF. The CDR3, as DNA: TGTGCCAGCAGACCCCAGGAGGGCGAGCAGTACTTC.

The V and J genes are TRBV29-1 and TRBJ1-5; tentative D call: TRBD1 (5 bases). The CDR3 totals 14 residues. V lost 4 bases, J lost 6 bases, and 16 bases lay in between. CDR1 is SQVTM and CDR2 is ANQGSEA in the germline V gene. The CDR3 protein is CSVGGQGLGQPQHF. Written as DNA, the CDR3 is TGCAGCGTTGGTGGGCAGGGTTTAGGTCAGCCCCAGCATTTT.

The genes are TRBV5-6 and TRBJ1-4, with 11 positions matching TRBD1. The CDR3 length is 14 residues. With V trimmed by 3 bases and J by 7 bases, 2 bases remained unmatched. From germline, CDR1 is SGHDT and CDR2 YYEEEE. Written as DNA, the CDR3 is TGTGCCAGCAGCTGGACAGGGGGCTTTGAAAAACTGTTTTTT. It yields the protein CASSWTGGFEKLFF.

This clone showed up just once. The chain combines TRBV10-2 with TRBJ2-5; 13 bases are a match to TRBD2. CDR1 WSHSY and CDR2 SAAADI come from the germline V gene. The V gene end was trimmed by 6 bases and the J gene end by 5 bases; junction bases not matched to a gene: 6. The CDR3 sequence is 15 residues long. The CDR3 nucleotides are TGCGCCAGCAGGGGGACTAGCGGGACTCACGAGACCCAGTACTTC. Translating it yields CASRGTSGTHETQYF.

This clone was detected only once. The J gene is TRBJ2-1, the V gene TRBV7-9; TRBD1 matches 8 bases. This CDR3 spans 16 amino acids. Germline CDR1 reads SEHNR; CDR2 reads FQNEAQ (reference sequence). V was pared by 6 bases and J by 6 bases, with 13 bases of the junction left unmatched. In DNA form, the CDR3 reads TGTGCCAGCAGGCTTACTCTCGACAGGGGAGGCAATGAGCAGTTCTTC. Translated: CASRLTLDRGGNEQFF.

The J gene is TRBJ2-7, the V gene TRBV2, with 8 bases fitting TRBD2. The CDR3 contains 15 residues. V dropped 10 bases and J dropped 6; count of bases not matched to a gene: 17. The germline V gene has CDR1 SNHLY and CDR2 FYNNEI. CDR3 nucleotides: TGTGCCACCCAGGTAGCGGGGTCAGGGAGGGGCGAGCAGTACTTC. Protein sequence: CATQVAGSGRGEQYF.

V is TRBV18 and J is TRBJ2-7; TRBD1 agrees at 9 bases. Germline CDR1 is KGHSH and CDR2 is LQKENI. V lost 1 base, J lost 5 bases, and 6 bases stayed unmatched. The CDR3 spans 15 residues. This CDR3 reads CASSPLGTGWDEQYF. DNA for the CDR3: TGTGCCAGCTCACCACTTGGGACAGGGTGGGACGAGCAGTACTTC.

The chain uses TRBV6-5 and TRBJ2-5; the D is unclear. The V end was cut by 1 base, the J end by 5 bases, with 11 bases between. CDR3 length: 14 amino acids. Germline-derived CDR1 and CDR2 are MNHEY and SVGAGI. As DNA, the CDR3 is TGTGCCAGCAGTTACTGGAGTAGCAAGGAGACCCAGTACTTC. Translation gives CASSYWSSKETQYF.

The J gene is TRBJ2-7, the V gene TRBV9, with a possible D match to TRBD2 (6 bases). CDR1 is SGDLS and CDR2 is YYNGEE in the germline V gene. This CDR3 spans 15 amino acids. Trimming removed 4 bases from V and 5 bases from J, with 19 bases in between. The CDR3 here is CASSYLGGSSNEQYF. The CDR3, as DNA: TGTGCCAGCAGCTACCTCGGAGGGAGTTCAAACGAGCAGTACTTC.

This chain links TRBV7-2 with TRBJ1-2, with 7 bases aligning to TRBD1. The V segment lost 2 bases and the J segment 4 bases; nucleotides outside the gene matches: 7. This CDR3 comprises 15 residues. Germline loops: CDR1 SGHTA, CDR2 FQGNSA. Here the CDR3 DNA reads TGTGCCAGCAGCTTACAACAGGGGCCTATCTATGGCTACACCTTC. The encoded protein is CASSLQQGPIYGYTF.

This chain uses TRBV5-1 with TRBJ2-3; 13 bases match TRBD2. Unmatched junction bases numbered 9, after V lost 4 bases and J lost 4 bases. CDR3 length: 17 amino acids. The germline V gene has CDR1 SGHRS and CDR2 YFSETQ. For the CDR3, the DNA is TGCGCCAGCAGCGCCGGGACTAGCGGGATAGTAGCAGATACGCAGTATTTT. Translated, it gives CASSAGTSGIVADTQYF.

The V call is TRBV5-5, the J call TRBJ2-7, with 13 bases lining up with TRBD2. Germline V gene data show CDR1 as SGHKS and CDR2 as YYEKEE (reference sequence). V lost 4 bases, J lost 4 bases, and 5 bases stayed unmatched. This CDR3 is built from 15 residues. CDR3 nucleotide sequence: TGTGCCAGCAGCCGGACTAGCGGGAGTGAGTACGAGCAGTACTTC. This translates into CASSRTSGSEYEQYF.

The genes are TRBV7-6 and TRBJ2-7; 13 nucleotides agree with TRBD2. CDR1 is SGHVS and CDR2 is FNYEAQ in the germline V gene. This CDR3 is built from 16 residues. J lost 5 bases, V lost 5 bases, and 9 bases had no gene match. CDR3 protein: CASSPLGTSGIHEQYF. Here the CDR3 DNA reads TGTGCCAGCAGCCCCCTCGGGACTAGCGGGATCCACGAGCAGTACTTC.

By sample share, this clone is medium-sized. This rearrangement joins TRBV5-6 to TRBJ2-5; TRBD1 is a possible D gene (5 bases). Germline loops: CDR1 SGHDT, CDR2 YYEEEE. The CDR3 sequence is 13 residues long. Trimming left V 0 bases short and J 5 bases short, with 8 bases between. DNA for the CDR3: TGTGCCAGCAGCTTGGGCAGGGCGGAGACCCAGTACTTC. As protein: CASSLGRAETQYF.

The genes are TRBV5-1 and TRBJ1-1, with 11 bases identical to TRBD1. The V gene's germline CDR1 is SGHRS and CDR2 YFSETQ. Losses at the gene ends were 4 bases for V and 4 bases for J; bases not matched to a gene: 9. The length of the CDR3 is 16 residues. The CDR3 sequence is CASSAERDRGTTEAFF. CDR3 coding DNA: TGCGCCAGCAGCGCCGAACGGGACAGGGGGACCACTGAAGCTTTCTTT.